This is a list of T cell receptor beta chains from one sample in a study of blood T cell repertoires in COVID-19. Using immunoSEQ multiplex PCR, the repertoire was profiled, and TCRdb retains in-frame clones only, with some absent. The table includes roughly 68,000 clones, about 82% detected once. The sequencing sample was made of peripheral blood. The receptors shown here come from a man in his fifties or sixties with acute or convalescent COVID-19. Both conserved end residues are part of each CDR3. The order of the fields is clone size, V gene, J gene, D gene, CDR3 protein, CDR3 DNA. A D gene is named only where the DNA matches it firmly. Clone size, where shown, is once, few, many, or a class for clones that have expanded.

abundance: NA
v_gene: TRBV28
j_gene: TRBJ1-5
d_gene: NA
CDR3aa: CASSLGTGIGPQHF
CDR3nt: TGTGCCAGCAGTTTGGGAACAGGGATCGGGCCCCAGCATTTT

abundance: NA
v_gene: TRBV6-4
j_gene: TRBJ2-1
d_gene: NA
CDR3aa: CARKRQPVCYEQFF
CDR3nt: TGTGCCAGAAAGAGACAGCCCGTATGCTATGAGCAGTTCTTC

abundance: NA
v_gene: TRBV6-5
j_gene: TRBJ1-2
d_gene: NA
CDR3aa: CASTSGGIGYTF
CDR3nt: TGTGCCAGCACGTCCGGGGGTATAGGATACACCTTC

abundance: NA
v_gene: TRBV11-3
j_gene: TRBJ2-1
d_gene: TRBD2
CDR3aa: CASSLGTSVYNEQFF
CDR3nt: TGTGCCAGCAGCTTAGGGACTAGCGTGTACAATGAGCAGTTCTTC

abundance: NA
v_gene: TRBV3-1/TRBV3-2
j_gene: TRBJ2-2
d_gene: TRBD1
CDR3aa: CASSNTGDGELFF
CDR3nt: TGTGCCAGCAGCAACACAGGGGACGGGGAGCTGTTTTTT

abundance: NA
v_gene: TRBV6-5
j_gene: TRBJ2-5
d_gene: NA
CDR3aa: CASSGGSETQYF
CDR3nt: TGTGCCAGCAGCGGGGGTTCAGAGACCCAGTACTTC

abundance: NA
v_gene: TRBV5-5
j_gene: TRBJ2-3
d_gene: NA
CDR3aa: CASSLELALTDTQYF
CDR3nt: TGTGCCAGCAGCTTGGAACTAGCCCTGACAGATACGCAGTATTTT

abundance: NA
v_gene: TRBV6-5
j_gene: TRBJ1-6
d_gene: NA
CDR3aa: CASTLDSNSPLHF
CDR3nt: TGTGCCAGCACGTTAGACAGTAATTCACCCCTCCACTTT

abundance: NA
v_gene: TRBV11-3
j_gene: TRBJ2-5
d_gene: TRBD1
CDR3aa: CASSLQGGETQYF
CDR3nt: TGTGCCAGCAGCCTACAGGGGGGAGAGACCCAGTACTTC

abundance: NA
v_gene: TRBV19
j_gene: TRBJ1-2
d_gene: TRBD1
CDR3aa: CASSSGQGAYGYTF
CDR3nt: TGTGCCAGTAGTTCTGGACAGGGTGCCTATGGCTACACCTTC

abundance: NA
v_gene: TRBV10-3
j_gene: TRBJ1-6
d_gene: NA
CDR3aa: CAISPAGYNSPLHF
CDR3nt: TGTGCCATCAGCCCAGCGGGTTATAATTCACCCCTCCACTTT

abundance: once
v_gene: TRBV7-8
j_gene: TRBJ1-4
d_gene: NA
CDR3aa: CASSNGRMGGRVEKLFF
CDR3nt: TGTGCCAGCAGCAACGGTCGAATGGGGGGGAGGGTTGAAAAACTGTTTTTT

abundance: NA
v_gene: TRBV3-1/TRBV3-2
j_gene: TRBJ2-1
d_gene: TRBD2
CDR3aa: CASSPGREAVAEQFF
CDR3nt: TGTGCCAGCAGCCCCGGACGGGAGGCTGTCGCTGAGCAGTTCTTC

abundance: NA
v_gene: TRBV7-2
j_gene: TRBJ1-3
d_gene: TRBD1
CDR3aa: CASTGQGPGNTIYF
CDR3nt: TGTGCCAGCACGGGACAGGGGCCCGGAAACACCATATATTTT

abundance: NA
v_gene: TRBV12-1
j_gene: TRBJ2-5
d_gene: NA
CDR3aa: CASSLRRTGDLETQYF
CDR3nt: TGTGCCAGCAGCCTCCGGCGGACAGGGGATTTAGAGACCCAGTACTTC

abundance: NA
v_gene: TRBV15
j_gene: TRBJ2-4
d_gene: TRBD2
CDR3aa: CATSAREGNIQYF
CDR3nt: TGTGCCACCAGCGCACGGGAGGGCAACATTCAGTACTTC

abundance: NA
v_gene: TRBV5-5
j_gene: TRBJ2-3
d_gene: NA
CDR3aa: CASSSSTMTSSADTQYF
CDR3nt: TGTGCCAGCAGCTCGTCGACAATGACTAGTTCCGCAGATACGCAGTATTTT

abundance: NA
v_gene: TRBV3-1/TRBV3-2
j_gene: TRBJ1-1
d_gene: TRBD1
CDR3aa: CASSPGQGATMNTEAFF
CDR3nt: TGTGCCAGCAGCCCGGGACAGGGGGCTACCATGAACACTGAAGCTTTCTTT

abundance: NA
v_gene: TRBV3-1/TRBV3-2
j_gene: TRBJ1-2
d_gene: NA
CDR3aa: CASSPASDLKRDYGYTF
CDR3nt: TGTGCCAGCAGCCCCGCTTCCGACCTTAAGCGGGACTATGGCTACACCTTC

abundance: few
v_gene: TRBV24-1
j_gene: TRBJ1-2
d_gene: TRBD1
CDR3aa: CATSDRWDRGYGYTF
CDR3nt: TGTGCCACCAGTGATAGGTGGGACAGGGGCTATGGCTACACCTTC

abundance: NA
v_gene: TRBV13
j_gene: TRBJ2-1
d_gene: TRBD1
CDR3aa: CASSLRDRLGEQFF
CDR3nt: TGTGCCAGCAGCTTACGGGACAGGCTGGGTGAGCAGTTCTTC

abundance: NA
v_gene: TRBV25-1
j_gene: TRBJ2-5
d_gene: NA
CDR3aa: CASSDGMQTQYF
CDR3nt: TGTGCCAGCAGTGACGGGATGCAGACCCAGTACTTC

abundance: NA
v_gene: TRBV9
j_gene: TRBJ1-4
d_gene: NA
CDR3aa: CASSVGEGEKLFF
CDR3nt: TGTGCCAGCAGCGTAGGAGAGGGAGAAAAACTGTTTTTT

abundance: NA
v_gene: TRBV7-9
j_gene: TRBJ2-7
d_gene: NA
CDR3aa: CASSREVAYEQYF
CDR3nt: TGTGCCAGCAGCCGAGAGGTCGCCTACGAGCAGTACTTC

abundance: NA
v_gene: TRBV12-5
j_gene: TRBJ1-6
d_gene: NA
CDR3aa: CASGLVLETEDNSPLHF
CDR3nt: TGTGCTAGTGGTTTGGTACTCGAGACAGAGGATAATTCACCCCTCCACTTT

abundance: NA
v_gene: TRBV27
j_gene: TRBJ1-2
d_gene: TRBD1
CDR3aa: CASRRTGGYGYTF
CDR3nt: TGTGCCAGCAGGCGGACAGGGGGATATGGCTACACCTTC

abundance: NA
v_gene: TRBV4-1
j_gene: TRBJ2-2
d_gene: TRBD1
CDR3aa: CASSQRGTGGLYTGELFF
CDR3nt: TGCGCCAGCAGCCAAAGAGGGACAGGGGGCCTTTACACCGGGGAGCTGTTTTTT

abundance: NA
v_gene: TRBV4-1
j_gene: TRBJ2-2
d_gene: NA
CDR3aa: CASSQTLGRGGTGELFF
CDR3nt: TGCGCCAGCAGCCAAACCCTCGGCAGGGGCGGAACCGGGGAGCTGTTTTTT

abundance: NA
v_gene: TRBV2
j_gene: TRBJ2-3
d_gene: TRBD2
CDR3aa: CASRSRPLAGGSDTQYF
CDR3nt: TGTGCCAGCAGGAGCAGGCCCCTAGCGGGGGGGTCGGATACGCAGTATTTT